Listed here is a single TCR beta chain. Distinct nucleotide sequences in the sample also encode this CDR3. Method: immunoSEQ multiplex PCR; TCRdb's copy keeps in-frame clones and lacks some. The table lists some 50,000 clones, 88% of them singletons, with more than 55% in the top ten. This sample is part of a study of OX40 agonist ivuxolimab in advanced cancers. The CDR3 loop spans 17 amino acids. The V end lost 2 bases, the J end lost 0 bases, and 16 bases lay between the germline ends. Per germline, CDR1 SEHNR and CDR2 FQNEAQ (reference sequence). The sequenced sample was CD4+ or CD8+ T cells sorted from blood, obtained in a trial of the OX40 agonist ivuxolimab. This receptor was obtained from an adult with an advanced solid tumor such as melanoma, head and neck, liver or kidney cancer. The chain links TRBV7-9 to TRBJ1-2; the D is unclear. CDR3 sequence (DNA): TGTGCCAGCAGCTTACAAGAGGGTTATGAATCTAACTATGGCTACACCTTC. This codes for CASSLQEGYESNYGYTF.